A selection of T cell receptor beta chains follows, all from one sample in a study of cytomegalovirus exposure and HLA in healthy donors. Method: immunoSEQ multiplex PCR; TCRdb's copy keeps in-frame clones and lacks some. Among roughly 100,000 clones, 12% were seen once, and the ten largest hold more than 15%. The sequencing input was PBMCs. These receptors originate from a man aged 35 to 55 in good health and CMV-seropositive. Each CDR3 is given without its conserved first and last residue. Clone size appears in some rows only: once, few, many, or a class for an expanded clone.

CDR3aa: ASRGGADGYT; v_gene: TRBV27; j_gene: TRBJ1-2; abundance: -
CDR3aa: ASSTPGQLNTEAF; v_gene: TRBV6-1; j_gene: TRBJ1-1; abundance: -
CDR3aa: ASTPSGGRTEAF; v_gene: TRBV27; j_gene: TRBJ1-1; abundance: few
CDR3aa: ASSESQGLAAYEQY; v_gene: TRBV10-1; j_gene: TRBJ2-7; abundance: -
CDR3aa: ASRPPRGGNQPQH; v_gene: TRBV19; j_gene: TRBJ1-5; abundance: few
CDR3aa: ASSSPWTSGSTDTQY; v_gene: TRBV9; j_gene: TRBJ2-3; abundance: -
CDR3aa: ASSWGTGIGTDTQY; v_gene: TRBV11-2; j_gene: TRBJ2-3; abundance: -
CDR3aa: ASSAFTGNTEAF; v_gene: TRBV19; j_gene: TRBJ1-1; abundance: -
CDR3aa: ASSLSNTEAF; v_gene: TRBV7-9; j_gene: TRBJ1-1; abundance: few
CDR3aa: ASSDWTGENIQY; v_gene: TRBV6-1; j_gene: TRBJ2-4; abundance: -
CDR3aa: ATPTGGVTEAF; v_gene: TRBV10-1; j_gene: TRBJ1-1; abundance: -
CDR3aa: ASSLFQGAGANVLT; v_gene: TRBV27; j_gene: TRBJ2-6; abundance: few
CDR3aa: ASSYSIRASTEAF; v_gene: TRBV6-5; j_gene: TRBJ1-1; abundance: -
CDR3aa: ASRTSGSIAGELF; v_gene: TRBV10-2; j_gene: TRBJ2-2; abundance: -
CDR3aa: ASSGSTDTQY; v_gene: TRBV10-1; j_gene: TRBJ2-3; abundance: few
CDR3aa: AGRGLAGTGELF; v_gene: TRBV30; j_gene: TRBJ2-2; abundance: few
CDR3aa: ASSTRVGLNTEAF; v_gene: TRBV19; j_gene: TRBJ1-1; abundance: few
CDR3aa: ASTRTEGAYTGELF; v_gene: TRBV19; j_gene: TRBJ2-2; abundance: -
CDR3aa: ASSPTGVENEQY; v_gene: TRBV18; j_gene: TRBJ2-7; abundance: -
CDR3aa: AWSLQGPSTDTQY; v_gene: TRBV30; j_gene: TRBJ2-3; abundance: few
CDR3aa: ASSPRSPGSEETQY; v_gene: TRBV2; j_gene: TRBJ2-5; abundance: -
CDR3aa: ASSELGAASYEQY; v_gene: TRBV5-1; j_gene: TRBJ2-7; abundance: -
CDR3aa: ASSFFPGLASTDTQY; v_gene: TRBV27; j_gene: TRBJ2-3; abundance: -
CDR3aa: ASSLAAGTGTGELF; v_gene: TRBV5-4; j_gene: TRBJ2-2; abundance: -
CDR3aa: ASSNGQAHGYT; v_gene: TRBV6-5; j_gene: TRBJ1-2; abundance: few
CDR3aa: ASSRTSGSLSRTDTQY; v_gene: TRBV27; j_gene: TRBJ2-3; abundance: few
CDR3aa: SVERSRGGYT; v_gene: TRBV29-1; j_gene: TRBJ1-2; abundance: -
CDR3aa: ASSLRRTDTGELF; v_gene: TRBV5-1; j_gene: TRBJ2-2; abundance: few
CDR3aa: ASSPAGTLRDEQY; v_gene: TRBV4-1; j_gene: TRBJ2-7; abundance: -
CDR3aa: ASSQSGDFYNEQF; v_gene: TRBV25-1; j_gene: TRBJ2-1; abundance: -
CDR3aa: ASSSGTSGKQDTQY; v_gene: TRBV11-3; j_gene: TRBJ2-3; abundance: few
CDR3aa: ASTDPEGVGELF; v_gene: TRBV9; j_gene: TRBJ2-2; abundance: few
CDR3aa: ASSYSPSGRAGELF; v_gene: TRBV6-6; j_gene: TRBJ2-2; abundance: -
CDR3aa: ASSYTGGAGGIQY; v_gene: TRBV6-6; j_gene: TRBJ2-4; abundance: -
CDR3aa: ASSIQGNNQPQH; v_gene: TRBV6-1; j_gene: TRBJ1-5; abundance: -
CDR3aa: ASSLGLGTGNEKLF; v_gene: TRBV7-2; j_gene: TRBJ1-4; abundance: -
CDR3aa: ASSPGLAGDTQY; v_gene: TRBV7-2; j_gene: TRBJ2-3; abundance: few
CDR3aa: ASREGRSTGELF; v_gene: TRBV27; j_gene: TRBJ2-2; abundance: -
CDR3aa: ASSRTSTRPDTIY; v_gene: TRBV19; j_gene: TRBJ1-3; abundance: -
CDR3aa: ASSLYGPDTQY; v_gene: TRBV27; j_gene: TRBJ2-3; abundance: -
CDR3aa: ASSPTRQDTDTQY; v_gene: TRBV18; j_gene: TRBJ2-3; abundance: few
CDR3aa: ASSQGLGGYEQY; v_gene: TRBV4-1; j_gene: TRBJ2-7; abundance: -
CDR3aa: ASSRLAGGQETQY; v_gene: TRBV5-1; j_gene: TRBJ2-5; abundance: few
CDR3aa: ASSIGTGGPHEQY; v_gene: TRBV7-8; j_gene: TRBJ2-7; abundance: few
CDR3aa: ASSHPDKLDYGYT; v_gene: TRBV19; j_gene: TRBJ1-2; abundance: -
CDR3aa: ASSLSGGLAYNEQF; v_gene: TRBV7-2; j_gene: TRBJ2-1; abundance: -
CDR3aa: ASSPGQGTEKLF; v_gene: TRBV18; j_gene: TRBJ1-4; abundance: -
CDR3aa: ASSEGLLEKLF; v_gene: TRBV9; j_gene: TRBJ1-4; abundance: -
CDR3aa: ASSSDRGGTEAF; v_gene: TRBV5-1; j_gene: TRBJ1-1; abundance: few
CDR3aa: SATRQGETQY; v_gene: TRBV29-1; j_gene: TRBJ2-5; abundance: few
CDR3aa: ASSVTPGLAGTQETQY; v_gene: TRBV6-1; j_gene: TRBJ2-5; abundance: few
CDR3aa: ASSEYRGYEQY; v_gene: TRBV6-1; j_gene: TRBJ2-7; abundance: -
CDR3aa: ASSGTGAFWGYT; v_gene: TRBV28; j_gene: TRBJ1-2; abundance: few
CDR3aa: ASSMSSRYEQY; v_gene: TRBV19; j_gene: TRBJ2-7; abundance: -
CDR3aa: ASSTGRGHTDTQY; v_gene: TRBV19; j_gene: TRBJ2-3; abundance: -